This T cell receptor (beta chain) derives from a study of cytomegalovirus exposure and HLA in healthy donors. General study findings and limits: 164 TCR beta chains were listed as cytomegalovirus-associated. Links to common viral pathogens appeared, in a later analysis, for several of the most significant clusters.

J lost 5 bases, V lost 0 bases, and 10 bases had no gene match. The CDR3 is 17 amino acids. The germline V gene encodes CDR1 LGHNA and CDR2 YSLEER. The PCR ran on 60 Vbeta and 13 Jbeta primers. Assay used: immunoSEQ multiplex PCR; TCRdb lists only in-frame clones, some missing. Here the sample table reports 56,000 or so clones. Points on this clone: Its antigen is as yet unknown.

V and J are TRBV4-3 and TRBJ1-5; 7 bases match TRBD1. Material for sequencing was PBMCs. This TCR derives from a female donor in good health and CMV-seronegative. This CDR3 is CASSQDLGGTAYQPQHF. The CDR3 DNA sequence: TGCGCCAGCAGCCAAGATTTAGGGGGGACAGCCTATCAGCCCCAGCATTTT.